This TCR beta chain was identified in a study of cytomegalovirus exposure and HLA in healthy donors. Background on the study: The 120 validation repertoires, a later analysis reported, used the same platform as the approximately 670 first-cohort repertoires.

In the case of this clone: Its antigen is unknown.

Regarding the study as a whole: Using the classifier, cytomegalovirus status was reportedly diagnosed with high specificity and sensitivity. Cytomegalovirus-associated status was assigned to around 160 TCR beta chains.

The donors were members of the validation cohort, which comprised about 120 subjects and was separate from the first cohort of roughly 700 subjects. Sequenced by immunoSEQ multiplex PCR; TCRdb stores in-frame clones only, minus some. The sample gives some 290,000 clones, around 90% of which show up once; around 0.88% is in the top ten. The germline V gene has CDR1 SGHRS and CDR2 YFSETQ. CDR3 size: 12 residues. V was pared by 4 bases and J by 7 bases, with 12 bases between. What was sequenced was PBMCs. The J gene is TRBJ2-7, the V gene TRBV5-1; D might be TRBD2 (5 bases). This clonotype was sampled from a man aged 25 to 40 in good health and CMV-seronegative. Here the CDR3 DNA reads TGCGCCAGCAGCCGAGTCGGCGGGGAGCAGTACTTC. Its translation: CASSRVGGEQYF.